Listed below are T cell receptor beta chains from one sample, sequenced in a study of cytomegalovirus exposure and HLA in healthy donors. Sequencing used immunoSEQ multiplex PCR; TCRdb keeps in-frame clones, though not all of them. The profile shows roughly 140,000 clones, 64% of them singletons. Material: PBMCs. The receptor source for this set is a woman aged 30 to 39 in good health and CMV-seropositive. CDR3s include the opening cysteine and the closing phenylalanine or tryptophan. A D gene is named only where the DNA matches it firmly. Size values are once, few and many counts, or a class for expanded clones, and some rows have none.

size | D | J | V | CDR3 | DNA
. | . | TRBJ1-2 | TRBV30 | CAWSPGFGYTF | TGTGCCTGGAGTCCAGGGTTTGGCTACACCTTC
. | . | TRBJ2-7 | TRBV19 | CASSIGSRAEQYF | TGTGCCAGTAGTATAGGGAGCAGGGCCGAGCAGTACTTC
. | TRBD1 | TRBJ1-2 | TRBV6-1 | CASSIRQGRGYGYTF | TGTGCCAGCAGTATCCGACAGGGGCGAGGCTATGGCTACACCTTC
. | TRBD1 | TRBJ2-3 | TRBV6-5 | CASSSDRVGSTQYF | TGTGCCAGCAGTAGTGACAGGGTCGGATCTACGCAGTATTTT
few | . | TRBJ1-1 | TRBV6-5 | CASSDWARTEAFF | TGTGCCAGCAGTGACTGGGCGAGAACTGAAGCTTTCTTT
. | . | TRBJ1-4 | TRBV30 | CAWSGLGSATNEKLFF | TGTGCCTGGAGTGGTCTTGGCAGCGCAACTAATGAAAAACTGTTTTTT
. | . | TRBJ2-5 | TRBV6-5 | CASSPPARETQYF | TGTGCCAGCAGTCCACCAGCGAGAGAGACCCAGTACTTC
. | TRBD2 | TRBJ2-2 | TRBV6-5 | CASTPSGGAGGELFF | TGTGCCAGCACCCCGAGCGGGGGGGCCGGCGGGGAGCTGTTTTTT
. | . | TRBJ1-4 | TRBV6-6 | CASSRDEKLFF | TGTGCCAGCAGTCGCGATGAAAAACTGTTTTTT
. | . | TRBJ2-1 | TRBV4-2 | CASSISSYNEQFF | TGTGCCAGCAGCATTAGCTCCTACAATGAGCAGTTCTTC
. | TRBD1 | TRBJ1-5 | TRBV28 | CASRDRDRALYSNQPQHF | TGTGCCAGCAGGGACCGGGACAGGGCCCTATATAGCAATCAGCCCCAGCATTTT
few | . | TRBJ1-1 | TRBV7-2 | CASSPSGWVSAFF | TGTGCCAGCAGCCCTAGCGGGTGGGTTTCGGCTTTCTTT
. | . | TRBJ1-1 | TRBV29-1 | CSVEDGEGFEAFF | TGCAGCGTTGAAGACGGGGAAGGCTTTGAAGCTTTCTTT
. | . | TRBJ1-4 | TRBV9 | CASSGTQGTNEKLFF | TGTGCCAGCAGCGGGACACAGGGAACTAATGAAAAACTGTTTTTT
few | . | TRBJ1-5 | TRBV28 | CASSPTVGVKPQHF | TGTGCCAGCAGCCCAACCGTCGGGGTTAAGCCCCAGCATTTT
. | . | TRBJ2-6 | TRBV9 | CASSVVGGDGANVLTF | TGTGCCAGCAGCGTAGTTGGGGGCGATGGGGCCAACGTCCTGACTTTC
. | TRBD1 | TRBJ1-2 | TRBV5-1 | CASSTGQGAAYGYTF | TGCGCCAGCAGCACAGGACAGGGGGCTGCGTATGGCTACACCTTC
. | . | TRBJ2-3 | TRBV7-2 | CASRYAVIDTQYF | TGTGCCAGCAGGTACGCGGTAATCGATACGCAGTATTTT
once | . | TRBJ2-2 | TRBV5-1 | CASSWSGGAGDTGELFF | TGCGCCAGCAGCTGGAGTGGAGGGGCGGGTGACACCGGGGAGCTGTTTTTT
few | TRBD2 | TRBJ2-7 | TRBV7-9 | CASSPGGGWVEQYF | TGTGCCAGCAGCCCCGGGGGAGGGTGGGTCGAGCAGTACTTC
. | . | TRBJ1-3 | TRBV7-3 | CASSLGHGTAGNTIYF | TGTGCCAGCAGCTTGGGACACGGGACGGCTGGAAACACCATATATTTT
. | TRBD1 | TRBJ2-1 | TRBV5-1 | CASSEGQGIYNEQFF | TGCGCCAGCAGCGAGGGACAGGGGATCTACAATGAGCAGTTCTTC
. | TRBD2 | TRBJ2-3 | TRBV5-1 | CASSPLAGGNTDTQYF | TGCGCCAGCAGCCCTCTTGCGGGGGGGAACACAGATACGCAGTATTTT
few | TRBD2 | TRBJ2-7 | TRBV29-1 | CSAELADVEDEQYF | TGCAGCGCGGAACTAGCGGATGTTGAGGACGAGCAGTACTTC
once | TRBD2 | TRBJ2-1 | TRBV2 | CASGGGGNEQFF | TGTGCCAGCGGCGGGGGGGGTAATGAGCAGTTCTTC
few | TRBD2 | TRBJ2-3 | TRBV6-4 | CASSDSGLAGGPDTQYF | TGTGCCAGCAGTGACTCGGGACTAGCGGGAGGGCCAGATACGCAGTATTTT
few | TRBD1 | TRBJ1-5 | TRBV28 | CASTLPGGDQPQHF | TGTGCCAGCACCCTTCCAGGGGGAGATCAGCCCCAGCATTTT
. | . | TRBJ2-7 | TRBV6-1 | CASSATGTLTYEQYF | TGTGCCAGCAGCGCCACCGGGACACTTACCTACGAGCAGTACTTC
. | TRBD1 | TRBJ1-2 | TRBV27 | CASSLSPTGGVYGYTF | TGTGCCAGCAGTCTCTCCCCCACAGGGGGTGTCTATGGCTACACCTTC
. | . | TRBJ2-7 | TRBV7-2 | CASSLNSYSYEQYF | TGTGCCAGCAGCTTAAACAGTTACTCCTACGAGCAGTACTTC
. | . | TRBJ2-3 | TRBV5-1 | CASSSALGAGTDTQYF | TGCGCCAGCAGCTCCGCACTGGGGGCAGGCACAGATACGCAGTATTTT
. | . | TRBJ1-1 | TRBV2 | CASSAGARTEAFF | TGTGCCAGCAGTGCAGGGGCGAGGACTGAAGCTTTCTTT
once | . | TRBJ1-5 | TRBV7-9 | CASSLGDGGVRQHF | TGTGCCAGCAGCTTAGGAGACGGGGGTGTGCGCCAGCATTTT
. | . | TRBJ2-5 | TRBV29-1 | CSVQGGFETQYF | TGCAGCGTTCAGGGCGGTTTCGAGACCCAGTACTTC
. | . | TRBJ1-2 | TRBV5-1 | CASSLSGVWDGYTF | TGCGCCAGCAGCTTGAGCGGGGTTTGGGATGGCTACACCTTC
. | . | TRBJ2-7 | TRBV10-1 | CASSESGASYEQYF | TGCGCCAGCAGTGAATCGGGAGCGTCCTACGAGCAGTACTTC
. | . | TRBJ2-1 | TRBV11-3 | CASSLGTAGGKEFF | TGTGCCAGCAGCTTAGGAACGGCAGGGGGGAAGGAGTTCTTC
few | . | TRBJ1-5 | TRBV5-6 | CASSFWGDHTQPQHF | TGTGCCAGCAGCTTTTGGGGGGATCACACTCAGCCCCAGCATTTT
. | . | TRBJ1-4 | TRBV7-2 | CASSYYSNEKLFF | TGTGCCAGCAGCTATTACTCAAATGAAAAACTGTTTTTT
. | TRBD1 | TRBJ2-3 | TRBV20-1 | CSALEQGTQYF | TGCAGTGCTCTGGAACAGGGGACGCAGTATTTT